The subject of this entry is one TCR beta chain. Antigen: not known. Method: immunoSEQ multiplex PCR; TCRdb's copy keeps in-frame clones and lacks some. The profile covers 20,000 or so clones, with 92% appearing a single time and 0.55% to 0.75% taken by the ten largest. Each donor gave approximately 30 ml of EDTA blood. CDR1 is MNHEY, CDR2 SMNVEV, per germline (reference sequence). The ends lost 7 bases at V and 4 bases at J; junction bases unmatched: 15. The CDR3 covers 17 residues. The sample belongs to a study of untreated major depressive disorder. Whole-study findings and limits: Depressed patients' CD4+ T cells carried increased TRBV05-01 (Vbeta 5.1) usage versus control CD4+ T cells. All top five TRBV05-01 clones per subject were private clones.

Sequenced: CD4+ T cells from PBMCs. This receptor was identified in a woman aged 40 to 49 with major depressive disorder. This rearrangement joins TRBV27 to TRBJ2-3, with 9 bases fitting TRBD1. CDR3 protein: CASIDTGTGLAADTQYF. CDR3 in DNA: TGTGCCAGCATCGATACCGGGACAGGGTTGGCGGCAGATACGCAGTATTTT.